This is a list of T cell receptor beta chains from one sample in a study of T-cell reconstitution after alpha-beta-depleted transplantation in children. TCRdb reanalysed the PCR reads using MiXCR and keeps one entry per CDR3 protein. The profile shows hundreds of thousands of distinct CDR3 sequences, about 12% of them singletons. This specimen was PBMCs from the stem cell graft donor, taken from the stem cell graft. All receptors come from a human donor who donated a stem cell graft to a child with acute lymphoblastic leukemia. CDR3s include the opening cysteine and the closing phenylalanine or tryptophan. A D gene is named only where the DNA matches it firmly. Rows may omit the clone size; those that give it use once, few, many or a size class.

V gene	D gene	J gene	clone size	CDR3 DNA	CDR3 protein
TRBV29-1	-	TRBJ2-5	many	TGCAGCGTTGAAGAAGATTGGGGTACCGAGACCCAGTACTTC	CSVEEDWGTETQYF
TRBV6-1	TRBD1	TRBJ2-7	-	TGTGCCAGCACCCATTTTGGGGACAGGGCGTACGAGCAGTACTTC	CASTHFGDRAYEQYF
TRBV27	TRBD1	TRBJ1-1	many	TGTGCCAGCAGTCAACAGGGGCGGAGAGGGAACACTGAAGCTTTCTTT	CASSQQGRRGNTEAFF
TRBV29-1	-	TRBJ1-4	many	TGCAGCGGTGCCGAGTCGGAGGAAAAACTGTTTTTT	CSGAESEEKLFF
TRBV28	-	TRBJ2-3	many	TGTGCCAGCAGCAAGGACGGCCGGACAGATACGCAGTATTTT	CASSKDGRTDTQYF
TRBV6-6	-	TRBJ1-1	few	TGTGCCAGCAGTCCCGACATAGAAGCTGAAGCTTTCTTT	CASSPDIEAEAFF
TRBV5-1	-	TRBJ2-3	many	TGCGCCAGCAGCTTGGAAGGATCTCAGGCGGGGGATACGCAGTATTTT	CASSLEGSQAGDTQYF
TRBV9	TRBD1	TRBJ2-7	many	TGTGCCAGCAGCGTAGGAGCGGGACAGGGCATCTACGAGCAGTACTTC	CASSVGAGQGIYEQYF
TRBV4-2	TRBD1	TRBJ2-3	many	TGTGCCAGCAGCCGACGTACCGGGACAGGGGGCACAGATACGCAGTATTTT	CASSRRTGTGGTDTQYF
TRBV5-4	TRBD1	TRBJ1-6	-	TGTGCCAGCAGCTTCAGAATAACAGGGACAGTAGATTCACCCCTCCACTTT	CASSFRITGTVDSPLHF
TRBV29-1	-	TRBJ2-6	many	TGCAGCGTTGAAGGTGCCTCTGGGGCCAACGTCCTGACTTTC	CSVEGASGANVLTF
TRBV19	TRBD1	TRBJ1-5	many	TGTGCCAGTAGTATCTTCCGGACAGGACATCAGCCCCAGCATTTT	CASSIFRTGHQPQHF
TRBV5-1	-	TRBJ1-1	-	TGCGCCAGCAGCCCTGGGACTGTGCTCAGCACTGAAGCTTTCTTT	CASSPGTVLSTEAFF
TRBV7-9	-	TRBJ1-1	many	TGTGCCAGCAGCTTATTTAGGGGCGAGGCTGAAGCTTTCTTT	CASSLFRGEAEAFF
TRBV6-6	-	TRBJ2-2	few	TGTGCCAGCAGGGGAGAGGACACCGGGGAGCTGTTTTTT	CASRGEDTGELFF
TRBV20-1	TRBD1	TRBJ1-6	many	TGCAGTGCTAGAGCCCAGGGGGAGGCATCACCCCTCCACTTT	CSARAQGEASPLHF
TRBV30	-	TRBJ1-1	few	TGTGCCTGGAAAGAAGGGGGTTGGACTGAAGCTTTCTTT	CAWKEGGWTEAFF
TRBV6-2/TRBV6-3	-	TRBJ2-7	many	TGTGCCAGCGCTCTGCAGGGCTGGTCCTACGAGCAGTACTTC	CASALQGWSYEQYF
TRBV20-1	TRBD2	TRBJ2-1	many	TGCAGTGCCCTCGGGCTAGCGGGGGGCCACAACAATGAGCAGTTCTTC	CSALGLAGGHNNEQFF
TRBV10-3	TRBD1	TRBJ2-2	many	TGTGCCATCAGTGTAAGCGGACAGGGGAACCCCGGGGAGCTGTTTTTT	CAISVSGQGNPGELFF
TRBV29-1	TRBD2	TRBJ2-5	many	TGCAGCGTCGCCCCCGGGACTAGCGGCCAAGAGACCCAGTACTTC	CSVAPGTSGQETQYF
TRBV7-2	-	TRBJ1-4	many	TGTGCCAGCAGCTTAGCTCCCAGGGCGGGTCTTGAAAAACTGTTTTTT	CASSLAPRAGLEKLFF
TRBV28	-	TRBJ2-7	many	TGTGCCAGCAGTTTTGAGCAGGGGACGCCCCTGCAGGAGCAGTACTTC	CASSFEQGTPLQEQYF
TRBV5-1	TRBD1	TRBJ1-4	many	TGCGCCAGCAGCCTGACAGGGGCTAATGAAAAACTGTTTTTT	CASSLTGANEKLFF
TRBV20-1	TRBD2	TRBJ2-3	many	TGCAGTGCTAGAGGACTAGCCGCAGATACGCAGTATTTT	CSARGLAADTQYF
TRBV5-1	TRBD1	TRBJ1-2	-	TGCGCCAGCAGCTCCGACAGGGGGAACTATGGCTACACCTTC	CASSSDRGNYGYTF
TRBV10-3	-	TRBJ2-3	many	TGTGCCATCAGTGAGGGGGGGCAGTACACAGATACGCAGTATTTT	CAISEGGQYTDTQYF
TRBV28	TRBD2	TRBJ2-1	many	TGTGCCAGCAGTTCCAGCGGGAGGCAGACTTACAATGAGCAGTTCTTC	CASSSSGRQTYNEQFF